The source of this TCR beta chain is a study of T cells after yellow fever vaccination. Study overall: Preparation of fractions with low cell numbers was performed using SMART-Seq v4 Ultra Low Input.

UMIs and a universal primer site were added when TCR cDNA was made by 5'RACE template switching. One entry per CDR3 protein results from TCRdb running MiXCR on the 5' RACE reads. The sample lists hundreds of thousands of distinct CDR3 sequences, about a fifth occurring once. With regard to this clonotype: Antigen unknown.

With 0 bases clipped from V and 5 bases from J, the junction kept 11 bases outside the gene matches. The CDR3 covers 17 residues. Germline assignment: CDR1 MNHEY and CDR2 SVGEGT. Regarding the study as a whole: Most primary-vaccination clones reappeared after the booster (about 97% CD4, 75% to 90% CD8). The presence of abundant clonotypes contaminating from the bulk population was possible in FACS-sorted repertoires.

This chain links TRBV6-2 or TRBV6-3 with TRBJ2-7; 9 bases are shared with TRBD1. The sample here was PBMCs, taken approximately 22 days after the first yellow fever vaccination. The TCR comes from a man between 18 and 35 years old who received the YFV17D yellow fever vaccine. CDR3: CASSYSTGGISWNEQYF. The CDR3 DNA sequence: TGTGCCAGCAGTTACTCTACAGGGGGCATCAGTTGGAACGAGCAGTACTTC.